This TCR beta chain stems from a study of long-term antiretroviral therapy in people with HIV (dated by TCRdb to 2022 to 2024). Context from the whole study: The earliest samples were collected approximately a decade before the 2015 WHO recommendation for immediate ART, a period when ART was typically delayed until CD4 counts fell. Whether ART initiation and durable HIV suppression were associated with changes in peripheral blood TRB repertoire composition and diversity was tested in a retrospective serial study. Test extractions of a monoclonal T-cell line alongside approximately 34 polyclonal samples showed no cross-contamination during QIAcube processing. A total of over 150 cryopreserved PBMC samples came from around 30 adults with confirmed HIV infection and were collected serially over a mean of roughly six years (range 1-12). Of the 30 participants with HIV, approximately 11 were female. Overall results and qualifications from the work: The repertoire was dominated across all time points by expanded TRB clones identified before ART initiation, although this dominance was seen to fluctuate and to decrease in many PLHIV after ART. Because cell numbers in pre-ART samples were limited, unsorted PBMC were profiled instead of sorted CD4+ and CD8+ T cells. Inferences about post-ART repertoire changes were limited because no data were available on ART adherence, viral resistance or therapy changes. Compared with controls, HIV repertoires had narrower CDR3 length ranges, and the network structure pointed to an antigen-experienced repertoire that shifted only slightly toward naive after ART. The samples span the years 2004 to 2017, and the ART regimens used may be less effective than current regimens. Starting ART was linked to a significant rise in TRB diversity, yet even after long-term ART the diversity remained significantly lower than in transplant donor controls. Limited PBMC availability meant only the TCR beta chain was sequenced, without alpha chain pairing.

V has 3 bases trimmed and J has 11 bases trimmed; junction bases matching no gene number 10. The germline V gene provides CDR1 MNHNS and CDR2 SASEGT. Including the terminal cysteine and phenylalanine, the CDR3 comprises 14 residues. Left in the record is the CDR3 DNA by itself, 42 bases read in frame from the first base. Inclusion was restricted to participants for whom at least one PBMC sample before ART initiation and at least two post-ART samples were available. Treatment was received in the United States of America by all participants with HIV. Before DNA extraction, cryopreserved samples of roughly 0.95-10 million PBMC were thawed and washed. At the time of the earliest PBMC sample for each participant with HIV, ages ranged from about 20 to 54 years. Per participant, PBMC samples came from 1-4 timepoints prior to ART initiation and 2-8 timepoints following ART initiation, for a median of 7 samples. Serial HIV viral load, CD4+ T-cell count, ART history and demographic data were obtained for every participant. Using a Qiagen kit on a QIAcube, genomic DNA was extracted from unsorted PBMC, with samples processed in batches of 12.

About this clone: The antigen it recognizes is unknown. No base-level quality is on record; no much larger clone is a single base apart.

The immunoSEQ hsTCRB v3.0 assay was used at survey level resolution to sequence the TRB variable region. A depth of roughly 40,000-50,000 T-cell genomes per sample was targeted for TRB sequencing. Pooled TRB libraries were sequenced on an Illumina MiSeq with a v3 150-cycle kit. The study's own analysis went as follows. Repertoire analysis ran in R within a reproducible Nextflow workflow covering QC, data transformation and analysis. LymphoSeq2, an R package for exploring AIRR-Seq data, was used to implement custom analyses. After excluding a few samples that yielded fewer than 5000 total TRB sequences, roughly 190 HIV repertoires remained for analysis. Of the roughly 180 retained HIV repertoires, approximately 57 were collected before and roughly 130 after ART initiation. Each repertoire was downsampled to 5000 TRB nucleotide sequences, and summary statistics were averaged across 100 downsampling iterations. TRB sequences were retained for analysis only if CDR3 regions of at least seven amino acids were present. Diversity was measured with a Shannon entropy-derived clonality score and the Gini coefficient. In the repertoire networks, any two of the top 5000 CDR3 amino acid sequences were connected whenever the two sequences differed by an edit distance of one. Antigen specificity groups and MHC restriction were predicted for TRB CDR3 amino acid sequences with GLIPH2. CDR3 amino acid sequences were matched against VDJdb and McPAS-TCR to flag known CMV, EBV, HIV or tissue antigen associations. Pre-ART, post-ART and control groups were compared with Wilcoxon signed-rank tests and Holm-Bonferroni correction. Here the immuneACCESS table is served through TCRdb, limited to in-frame sequences with V and J called. Missing clones are a known gap in these copies; in checked studies unresolved V genes cover under half, and the rest lacks a known reason. V, J and clone size were drawn from that table, and D and trimming were deduced from the DNA. The table for this sample lists about 24,000 clones; 90% to 95% of them were counted only once. Of the sample, approximately 2.2% is held by the ten largest clones.

The source of this sequence is a woman in her fifties or sixties with HIV. This sequence uses TRBV6-1 and TRBJ2-3; 8 of the junction bases match TRBD2. This specimen consisted of unsorted PBMCs, obtained more than 4.7 years after starting antiretroviral therapy. The DNA reads as follows: TGTGCCAGCAGTGAGGGACTAGGGCTGGTAAGGCAGTATTTT. Its protein reads: CASSEGLGLVRQYF.